This T cell receptor (beta chain) was recorded in a study of CD8 T cells in ankylosing spondylitis. Quantitative 5'-RACE with molecular barcodes was used to make the TCR beta libraries. TCRdb used MiXCR to reprocess the 5' RACE reads, holding one entry per CDR3 protein. Among some 130,000 distinct CDR3 sequences listed, approximately 17% were seen once. This clonotype occurred a few times. As yet, its antigen is unknown. V dropped 5 bases and J dropped 3; count of bases not matched to a gene: 4. There are 12 residues in the CDR3. CDR1 DFQATT and CDR2 SNEGSKA come from the germline V gene (reference sequence). Whole-study results and caveats: Made up of about eight highly homologous variants, a TCR beta motif appeared characteristic of ankylosing spondylitis blood. Some of these motif variants have turned up before, in reports on reactive arthritis synovial fluid and blood.

The sequence derives from a male donor with ankylosing spondylitis. This rearrangement joins TRBV20-1 to TRBJ2-7; the match to TRBD1 covers 7 bases. Sequenced material: blood, either unsorted or a sorted T cell fraction (not recorded which). CDR3 sequence: CSALTGSYEQYF. CDR3 bases: TGCAGTGCTTTGACAGGGAGCTACGAGCAGTACTTC.